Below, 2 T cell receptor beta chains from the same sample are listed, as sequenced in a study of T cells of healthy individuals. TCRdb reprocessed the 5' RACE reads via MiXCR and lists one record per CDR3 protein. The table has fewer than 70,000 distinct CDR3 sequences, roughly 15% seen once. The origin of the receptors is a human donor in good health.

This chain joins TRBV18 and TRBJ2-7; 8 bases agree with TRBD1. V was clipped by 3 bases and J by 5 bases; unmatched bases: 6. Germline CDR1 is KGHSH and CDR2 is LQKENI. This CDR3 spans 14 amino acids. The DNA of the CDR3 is TGTGCCAGCTCACCTTCGGACAGGGACCACGAGCAGTACTTC. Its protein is CASSPSDRDHEQYF.

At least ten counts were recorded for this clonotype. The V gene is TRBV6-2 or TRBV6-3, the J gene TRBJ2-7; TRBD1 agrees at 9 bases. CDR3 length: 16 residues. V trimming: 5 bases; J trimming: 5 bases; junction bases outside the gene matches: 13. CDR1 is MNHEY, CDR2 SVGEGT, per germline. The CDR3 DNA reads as TGTGCCAGCAGTCGGGTGTCTTGGACAGGGGAGGACGAGCAGTACTTC. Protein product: CASSRVSWTGEDEQYF.